This record concerns one TCR beta chain sequence. Its antigen is currently unknown. TCRB transcripts that were expressed got sequenced, as all of the isolated RNA had been reverse transcribed. Only in-frame clones appear in the TCRdb table, and some are missing; sequencing was by immunoSEQ multiplex PCR. Of under 150,000 clones listed, approximately 52% are singletons. The data derive from a study of beta chain features in type 1 diabetes. Regarding the study as a whole: Here, the possible influence of HLA type (on TCRB rearrangement) remained unresolved. Within each of all four CD4+ subsets, Type 1 diabetes patients had TCRB CDR3s that were moderately but significantly shorter.

Germline V gene lookup returns CDR1 DFQATT and CDR2 SNEGSKA (reference sequence). The CDR3 consists of 10 residues. V gave up 3 bases and J gave up 4 bases, with 3 bases separating them. V is TRBV20-1 and J is TRBJ1-1; D gene uncertain. This clonotype was obtained from a man younger than 35 in good health. Sequenced: Tregs from blood. The CDR3 DNA follows: TGCAGTGCTAGGGCCACTGAAGCTTTCTTT. Translating gives CSARATEAFF.